The clone carrying this T cell receptor (beta chain) showed up many times. Its antigen is unidentified. The CDR3 extends 3 residues past the end of the read, so its final part is completed from the germline J gene. This sample is part of a study of T cell clonality in common variable immunodeficiency. General observations from the study: Fewer deletions and N-nucleotide insertions were reportedly seen in common variable immunodeficiency TCR beta sequences. Compared with controls, CVID subjects had fewer shared TCRbeta clones.

Sequencing input was equivalent genomic DNA from CVID and controls. TCRdb's copy holds only in-frame clones and misses some; the assay was immunoSEQ multiplex PCR. Sampling found 35,000 to 50,000 clones, none seen once. CDR1 is SGHNT and CDR2 is YYREEE in the germline V gene (reference sequence). This CDR3 comprises 16 residues. The ends were cut back, 2 bases at V and 1 base at J, with 12 bases in the middle. The V gene is TRBV5-4, the J gene TRBJ2-2; possible D gene TRBD2, 6 bases. The source is a person between 18 and 75 years old in good health. Source material: peripheral blood mononuclear cells. This CDR3 is CASSLQVGGNTGELFF. The part of the CDR3 DNA that was read is TGTGCCAGCAGCTTACAGGTGGGGGGGAACACCGGGGAG.